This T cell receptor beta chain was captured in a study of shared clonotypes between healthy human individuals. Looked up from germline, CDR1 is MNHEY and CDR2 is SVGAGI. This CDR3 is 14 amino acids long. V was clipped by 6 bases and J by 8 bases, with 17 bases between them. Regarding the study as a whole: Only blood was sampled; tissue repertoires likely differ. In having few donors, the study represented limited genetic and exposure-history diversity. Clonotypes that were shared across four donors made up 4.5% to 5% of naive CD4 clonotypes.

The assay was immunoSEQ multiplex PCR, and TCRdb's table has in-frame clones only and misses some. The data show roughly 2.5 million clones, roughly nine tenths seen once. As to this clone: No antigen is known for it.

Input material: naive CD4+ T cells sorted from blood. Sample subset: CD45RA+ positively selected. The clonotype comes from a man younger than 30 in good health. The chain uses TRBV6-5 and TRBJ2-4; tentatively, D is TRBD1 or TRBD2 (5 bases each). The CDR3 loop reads CASSLRGSPYIQYF. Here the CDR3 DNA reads TGTGCCAGCAGCCTCCGGGGCAGCCCCTACATTCAGTACTTC.